This T cell receptor beta chain was documented in a study of T cells in localized non-small cell lung cancer. TCRdb keeps only in-frame clones here, not all; method: immunoSEQ multiplex PCR. The table shows 75,000 to 95,000 clones, with around 82% occurring only once. Germline V gene data show CDR1 as MNHEY and CDR2 as SVGAGI. This CDR3 region has 15 residues. The V gene lost 0 bases and the J gene lost 5 bases, with 13 bases spanning the gap. The sequence was obtained from a man aged 40 to 70 with stage II squamous cell lung carcinoma. The sequencing here drew on PBMCs, taken before any cancer treatment. V is TRBV6-5 and J is TRBJ1-2, with D possibly being TRBD1 (6 bases). The CDR3, as DNA: TGTGCCAGCAGTTACTCGACTACAGGGTTGTATGGCTACACCTTC. Amino acids: CASSYSTTGLYGYTF.